This TCR beta chain is from a study of blood T cell repertoires in COVID-19. The table came from immunoSEQ multiplex PCR; TCRdb's copy has only in-frame clones and leaves some out. The sample shows tens of thousands of clones, around 90% of them seen only once. The germline V gene encodes CDR1 LNHNV and CDR2 YYDKDF (reference sequence). This CDR3 region has 18 residues. In the case of this clone: One junction end disagrees with the germline gene, perhaps due to a read error.

V is TRBV15 and J is TRBJ1-5; tentative D call: TRBD1 (5 bases). This receptor was identified in a man in his fifties with active COVID-19. Material for sequencing was peripheral blood. In nucleotides, the CDR3 is TGTGCCACCAGCAGAGCCAACCCCCGGGGGACTAGCCATCAGCCCCAGCATTTT. As protein: CATSRANPRGTSHQPQHF. Based on the CDR3 plus reference TRBV15 and TRBJ1-5, the full variable domain is DAMVIQNPRYQVTQFGKPVTLSCSQTLNHNVMYWYQQKSSQAPKLLFHYYDKDFNNEADTPDNFQSRRPNTSFCFLDIRSPGLGDTAMYLCATSRANPRGTSHQPQHFGDGTRLSIL.